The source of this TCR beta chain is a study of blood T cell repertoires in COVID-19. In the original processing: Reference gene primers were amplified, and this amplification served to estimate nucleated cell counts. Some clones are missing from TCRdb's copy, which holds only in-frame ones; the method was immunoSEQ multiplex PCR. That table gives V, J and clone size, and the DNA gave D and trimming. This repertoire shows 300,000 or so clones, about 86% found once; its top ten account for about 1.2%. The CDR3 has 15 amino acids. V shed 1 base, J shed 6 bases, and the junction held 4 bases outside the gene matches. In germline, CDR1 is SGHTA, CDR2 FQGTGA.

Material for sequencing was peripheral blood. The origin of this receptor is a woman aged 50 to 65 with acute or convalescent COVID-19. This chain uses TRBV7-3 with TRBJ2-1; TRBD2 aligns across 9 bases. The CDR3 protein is CASSLISGSLNEQFF. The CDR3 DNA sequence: TGTGCCAGCAGCTTAATTAGCGGGAGTCTCAATGAGCAGTTCTTC.